The clone carrying this T cell receptor (beta chain) was observed at least ten times. The sample originates from a study of early T cells in non-severe SARS-CoV-2 infection. CDR3 length: 16 residues. Germline CDR1 reads SGHVS; CDR2 reads FNYEAQ. Trimming removed 5 bases from V and 2 bases from J; junction bases left unmatched: 9. A single record per CDR3 protein comes from TCRdb applying MiXCR to the 5' RACE reads. The data show 15,000 to 25,000 distinct CDR3 sequences, 4.2% seen once. V usage is TRBV7-6 and J usage is TRBJ2-3; 8 positions agree with TRBD2. This TCR was recovered from an adult who was a healthcare worker with PCR-confirmed SARS-CoV-2 infection or an uninfected control (not recorded which). Input material: whole blood. CDR3 residues: CASSLTLRGDTDTQYF. CDR3 sequence (DNA): TGTGCCAGCAGCCTCACTTTGCGGGGGGACACAGATACGCAGTATTTT.